The clone carrying this TCR beta chain has more than one count but fewer than ten. Its target is not known. Germline V gene lookup returns CDR1 SNHLY and CDR2 FYNNEI. Trimming took 6 bases from V and 3 from J; bases not matched to a gene: 5. This CDR3 has 14 amino acids. The data derive from a study of Ad26.COV2.S vaccination and SARS-CoV-2 variants. Study observations and caveats: Placebo recipients trailed vaccine recipients in spike-specific TCR breadth. Reportedly, spike-specific CD8+ and CD4+ T cell responses achieved substantial breadth once vaccination had taken place. There was a possibility that the TCR breadth and depth analyses underestimated total T cell responses. Breadth of non-spike TCRs did not differ between vaccinees and placebo recipients.

Only in-frame clones appear in the TCRdb table, and some are missing; sequencing was by immunoSEQ multiplex PCR. The table records roughly 150,000 clones, approximately 90% of them present only once. The sequenced sample was peripheral blood, obtained after recovery from COVID-19. This chain uses TRBV2 with TRBJ2-7; TRBD1 agrees at 10 bases. The sequence was obtained from a human donor who had recovered from COVID-19. The CDR3 loop is CASSSDRGNYEQYF. CDR3 coding DNA: TGTGCCAGCAGCTCGGACAGGGGGAACTACGAGCAGTACTTC.